This TCR beta chain was sequenced for a study of blood T cell repertoires in COVID-19. The germline V gene encodes CDR1 DFQATT and CDR2 SNEGSKA (reference sequence). CDR3 length: 11 residues. The protocol was immunoSEQ multiplex PCR, while the TCRdb copy is restricted to in-frame clones and leaves out a portion. Of 300,000 to 400,000 clones listed, 87% are singletons. With regard to this clone: The junction shows a germline mismatch at one end, possibly a read error.

The sequence was collected from a man aged 25-45 years with COVID-19, enrolled during active disease. The chain combines TRBV20-1 with TRBJ2-1; D possibly corresponds to TRBD2 (6 bases). Sequenced sample: peripheral blood. The CDR3 region is CSAREARGSVF. CDR3 coding DNA: TGCAGTGCTAGAGAGGCGCGGGGCAGCGTCTTC.